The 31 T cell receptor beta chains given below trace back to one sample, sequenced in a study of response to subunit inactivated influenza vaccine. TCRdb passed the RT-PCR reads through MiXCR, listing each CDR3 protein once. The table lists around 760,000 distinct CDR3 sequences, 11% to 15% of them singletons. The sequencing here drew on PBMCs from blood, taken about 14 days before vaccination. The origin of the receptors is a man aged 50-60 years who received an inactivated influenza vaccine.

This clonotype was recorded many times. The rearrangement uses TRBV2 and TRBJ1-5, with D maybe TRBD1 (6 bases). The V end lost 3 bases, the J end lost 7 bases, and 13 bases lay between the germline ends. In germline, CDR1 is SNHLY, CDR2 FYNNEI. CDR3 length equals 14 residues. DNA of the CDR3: TGTGCCAGCAGTGACCCCAGGGGAGGGCAGCCCCAGCATTTT. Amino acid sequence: CASSDPRGGQPQHF. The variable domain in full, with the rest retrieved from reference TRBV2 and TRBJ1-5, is EPEVTQTPSHQVTQMGQEVILRCVPISNHLYFYWYRQILGQKVEFLVSFYNNEISEKSEIFDDQFSVERPDGSNFTLKIRSTKLEDSAMYFCASSDPRGGQPQHFGDGTRLSIL.

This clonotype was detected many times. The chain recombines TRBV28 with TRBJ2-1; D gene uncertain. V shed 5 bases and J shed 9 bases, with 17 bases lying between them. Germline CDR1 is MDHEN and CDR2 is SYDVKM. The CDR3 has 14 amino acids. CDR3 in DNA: TGTGCCAGCAGTCCCCGGGCCCGAGGAACTGAGCAGTTCTTC. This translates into CASSPRARGTEQFF.

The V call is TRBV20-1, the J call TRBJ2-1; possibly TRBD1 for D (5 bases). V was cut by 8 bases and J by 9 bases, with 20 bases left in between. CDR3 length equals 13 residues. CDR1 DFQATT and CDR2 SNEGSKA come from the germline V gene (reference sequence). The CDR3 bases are TGCAGTCCCGCTAGAGCCGCAGGGCCTGAGCAGTTCTTC. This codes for CSPARAAGPEQFF.

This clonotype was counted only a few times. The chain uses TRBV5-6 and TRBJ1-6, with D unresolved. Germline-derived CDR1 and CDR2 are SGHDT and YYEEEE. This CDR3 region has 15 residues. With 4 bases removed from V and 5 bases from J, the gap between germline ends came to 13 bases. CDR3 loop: CASSIYRGNNSPLHF. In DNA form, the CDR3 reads TGTGCCAGCAGCATCTACCGGGGAAATAATTCACCCCTCCACTTT. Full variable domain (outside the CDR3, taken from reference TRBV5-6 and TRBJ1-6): DAGVTQSPTHLIKTRGQQVTLRCSPKSGHDTVSWYQQALGQGPQFIFQYYEEEERQRGNFPDRFSGHQFPNYSSELNVNALLLGDSALYLCASSIYRGNNSPLHFGNGTRLTVT.

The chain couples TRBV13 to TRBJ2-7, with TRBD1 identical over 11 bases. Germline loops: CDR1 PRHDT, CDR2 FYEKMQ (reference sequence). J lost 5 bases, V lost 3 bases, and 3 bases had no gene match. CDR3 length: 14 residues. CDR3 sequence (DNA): TGTGCCAGCAGCTTCCGGGACAGGGGGAACGAGCAGTACTTC. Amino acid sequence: CASSFRDRGNEQYF.

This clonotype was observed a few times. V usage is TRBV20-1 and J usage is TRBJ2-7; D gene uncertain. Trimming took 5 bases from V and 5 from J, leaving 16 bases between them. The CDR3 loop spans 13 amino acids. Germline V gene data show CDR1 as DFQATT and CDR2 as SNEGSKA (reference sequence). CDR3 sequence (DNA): TGCAGTGCTCCCCCCCCGCAGGCTCACGAGCAGTACTTC. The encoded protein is CSAPPPQAHEQYF.

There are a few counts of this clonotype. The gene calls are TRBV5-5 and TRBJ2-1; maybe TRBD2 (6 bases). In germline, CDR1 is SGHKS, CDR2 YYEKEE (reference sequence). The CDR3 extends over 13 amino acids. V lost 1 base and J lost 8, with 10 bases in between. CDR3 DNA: TGTGCCAGCAGCTTGTCTAGCGAACATGAGCAGTTCTTC. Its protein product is CASSLSSEHEQFF.

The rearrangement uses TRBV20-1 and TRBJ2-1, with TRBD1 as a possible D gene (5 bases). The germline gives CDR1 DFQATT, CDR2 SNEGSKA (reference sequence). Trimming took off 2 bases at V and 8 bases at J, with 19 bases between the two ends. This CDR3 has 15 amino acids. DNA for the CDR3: TGCAGTGCTAGAACTCTGACAGTCAAGCTCGATGAGCAGTTCTTC. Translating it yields CSARTLTVKLDEQFF.

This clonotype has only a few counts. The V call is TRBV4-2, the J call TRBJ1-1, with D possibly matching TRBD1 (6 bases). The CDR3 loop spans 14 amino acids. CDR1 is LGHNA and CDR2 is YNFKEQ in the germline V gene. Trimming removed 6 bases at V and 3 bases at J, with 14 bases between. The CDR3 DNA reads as TGTGCCAGCAGAAGGGGGGCGGGGGACACTGAAGCTTTCTTT. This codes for CASRRGAGDTEAFF.

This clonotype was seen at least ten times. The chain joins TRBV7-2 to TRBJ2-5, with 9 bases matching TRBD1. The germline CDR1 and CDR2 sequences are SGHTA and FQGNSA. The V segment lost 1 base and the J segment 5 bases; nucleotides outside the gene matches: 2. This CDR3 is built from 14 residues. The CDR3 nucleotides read TGTGCCAGCAGCTTAGACAGGGGGCGGGAGACCCAGTACTTC. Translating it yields CASSLDRGRETQYF.

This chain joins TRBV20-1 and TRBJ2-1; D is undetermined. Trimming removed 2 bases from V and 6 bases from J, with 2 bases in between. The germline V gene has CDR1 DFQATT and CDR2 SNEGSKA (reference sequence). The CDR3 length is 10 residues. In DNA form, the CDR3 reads TGCAGTGCTAGATCCAATGAGCAGTTCTTC. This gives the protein CSARSNEQFF.

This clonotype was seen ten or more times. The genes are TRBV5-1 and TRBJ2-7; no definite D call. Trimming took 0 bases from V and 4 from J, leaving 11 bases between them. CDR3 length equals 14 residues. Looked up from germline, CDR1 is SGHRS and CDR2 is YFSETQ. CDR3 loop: CASSLDSTSYEQYF. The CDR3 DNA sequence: TGCGCCAGCAGCTTGGATAGTACGTCGTACGAGCAGTACTTC.

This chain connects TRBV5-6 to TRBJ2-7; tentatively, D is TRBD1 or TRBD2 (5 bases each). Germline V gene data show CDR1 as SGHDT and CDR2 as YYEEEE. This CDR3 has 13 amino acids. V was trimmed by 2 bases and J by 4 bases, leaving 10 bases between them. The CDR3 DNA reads TGTGCCAGCAGCTTAGAGGGGCTTTACGAGCAGTACTTC. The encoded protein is CASSLEGLYEQYF.

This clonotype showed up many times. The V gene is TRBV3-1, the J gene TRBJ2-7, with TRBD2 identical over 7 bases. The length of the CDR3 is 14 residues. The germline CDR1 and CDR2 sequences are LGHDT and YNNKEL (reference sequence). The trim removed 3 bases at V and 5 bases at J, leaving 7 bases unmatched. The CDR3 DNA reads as TGTGCCAGCAGCCAGGTCGGGAGGAACCACGAGCAGTACTTC. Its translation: CASSQVGRNHEQYF.

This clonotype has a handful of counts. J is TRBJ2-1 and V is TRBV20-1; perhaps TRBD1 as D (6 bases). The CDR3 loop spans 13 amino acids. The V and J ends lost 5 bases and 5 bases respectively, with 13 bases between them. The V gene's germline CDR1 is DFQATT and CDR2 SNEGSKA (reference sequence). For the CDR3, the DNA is TGCAGTGCTGAAAAGGGGGTGGACAATGAGCAGTTCTTC. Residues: CSAEKGVDNEQFF.

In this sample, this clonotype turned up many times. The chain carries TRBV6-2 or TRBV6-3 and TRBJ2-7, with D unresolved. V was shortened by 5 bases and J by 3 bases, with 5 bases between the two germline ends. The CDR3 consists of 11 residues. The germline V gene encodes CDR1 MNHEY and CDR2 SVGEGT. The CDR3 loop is CASSQDYEQYF. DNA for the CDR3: TGTGCCAGCAGTCAAGACTACGAGCAGTACTTC.

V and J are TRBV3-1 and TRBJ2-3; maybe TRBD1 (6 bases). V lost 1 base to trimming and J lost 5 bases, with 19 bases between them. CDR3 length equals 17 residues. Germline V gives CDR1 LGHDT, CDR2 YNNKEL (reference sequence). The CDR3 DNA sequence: TGTGCCAGCAGCCAAGTTTACAGGGAAGACGGCAGAGATACGCAGTATTTT. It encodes CASSQVYREDGRDTQYF.

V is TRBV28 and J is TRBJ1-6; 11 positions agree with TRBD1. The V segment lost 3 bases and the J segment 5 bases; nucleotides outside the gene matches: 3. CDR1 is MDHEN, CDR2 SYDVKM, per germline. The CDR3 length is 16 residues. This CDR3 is CASSFWDRGDNSPLHF. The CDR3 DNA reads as TGTGCCAGCAGTTTCTGGGACAGGGGGGATAATTCACCCCTCCACTTT.

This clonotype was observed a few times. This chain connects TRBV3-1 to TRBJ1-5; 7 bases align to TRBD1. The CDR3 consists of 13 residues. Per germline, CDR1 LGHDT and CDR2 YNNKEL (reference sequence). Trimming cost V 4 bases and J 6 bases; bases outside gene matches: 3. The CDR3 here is CASSPTGSQPQHF. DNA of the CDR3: TGTGCCAGCAGCCCGACAGGGTCTCAGCCCCAGCATTTT. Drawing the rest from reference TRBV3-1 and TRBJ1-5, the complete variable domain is DTAVSQTPKYLVTQMGNDKSIKCEQNLGHDTMYWYKQDSKKFLKIMFSYNNKELIINETVPNRFSPKSPDKAHLNLHINSLELGDSAVYFCASSPTGSQPQHFGDGTRLSIL.

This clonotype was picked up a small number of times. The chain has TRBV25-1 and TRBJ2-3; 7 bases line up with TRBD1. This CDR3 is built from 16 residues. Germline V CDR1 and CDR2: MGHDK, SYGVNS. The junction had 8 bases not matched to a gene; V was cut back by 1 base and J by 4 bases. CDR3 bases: TGTGCCAGCAGTGAATTTGGTGGGACAGCCCCAGATACGCAGTATTTT. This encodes CASSEFGGTAPDTQYF.

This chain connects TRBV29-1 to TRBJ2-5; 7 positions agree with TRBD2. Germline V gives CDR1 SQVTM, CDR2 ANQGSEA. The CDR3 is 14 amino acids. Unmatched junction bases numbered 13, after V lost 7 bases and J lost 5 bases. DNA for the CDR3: TGCAGCGAAGCGGAGGTGGGAGGGCCGGAGACCCAGTACTTC. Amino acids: CSEAEVGGPETQYF.

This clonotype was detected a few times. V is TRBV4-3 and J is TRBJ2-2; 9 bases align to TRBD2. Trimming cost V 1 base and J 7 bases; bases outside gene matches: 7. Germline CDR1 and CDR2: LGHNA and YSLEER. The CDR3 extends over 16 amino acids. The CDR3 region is CASSQAGTSFGGELFF. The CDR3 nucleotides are TGCGCCAGCAGCCAAGCCGGGACTAGCTTTGGCGGGGAGCTGTTTTTT.

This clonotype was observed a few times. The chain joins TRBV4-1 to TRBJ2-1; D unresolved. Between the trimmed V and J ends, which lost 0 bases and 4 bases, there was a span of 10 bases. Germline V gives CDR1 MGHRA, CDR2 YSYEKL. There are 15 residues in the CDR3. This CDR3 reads CASSQDGDGYNEQFF. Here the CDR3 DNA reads TGCGCCAGCAGCCAAGATGGCGACGGGTACAATGAGCAGTTCTTC.

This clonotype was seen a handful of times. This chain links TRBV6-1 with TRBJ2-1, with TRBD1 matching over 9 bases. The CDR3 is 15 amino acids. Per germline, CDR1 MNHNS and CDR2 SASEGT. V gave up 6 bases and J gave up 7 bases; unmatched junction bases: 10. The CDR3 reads CASRIGGQGVNEQFF. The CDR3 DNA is TGTGCCAGCAGAATAGGGGGACAGGGAGTAAATGAGCAGTTCTTC.

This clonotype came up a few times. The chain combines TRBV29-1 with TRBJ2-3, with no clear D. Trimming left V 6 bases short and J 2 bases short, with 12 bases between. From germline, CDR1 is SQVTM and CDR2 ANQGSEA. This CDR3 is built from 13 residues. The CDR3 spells CSVRGRTTDTQYF. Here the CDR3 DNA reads TGCAGCGTCCGCGGCAGGACCACAGATACGCAGTATTTT.

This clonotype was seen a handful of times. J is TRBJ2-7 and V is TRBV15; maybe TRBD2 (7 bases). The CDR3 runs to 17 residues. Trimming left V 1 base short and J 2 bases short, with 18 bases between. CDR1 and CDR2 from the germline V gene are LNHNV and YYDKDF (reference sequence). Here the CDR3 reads CATSRGTVLADTYEQYF. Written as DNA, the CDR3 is TGTGCCACCAGCAGAGGGACAGTTCTAGCGGATACCTACGAGCAGTACTTC.

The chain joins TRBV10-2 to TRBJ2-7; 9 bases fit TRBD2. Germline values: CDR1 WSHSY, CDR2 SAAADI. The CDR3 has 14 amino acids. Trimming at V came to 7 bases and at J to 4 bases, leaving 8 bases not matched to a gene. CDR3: CASTVAGVGYEQYF. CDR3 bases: TGCGCCAGCACGGTAGCGGGAGTTGGTTACGAGCAGTACTTC.

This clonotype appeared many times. DNA of the CDR3: TGCAGCGCTGATGTAGGGACCCATGAGCAGTTCTTC. Translation gives CSADVGTHEQFF. V and J are TRBV29-1 and TRBJ2-1, with D perhaps assigned TRBD1 or TRBD2 (5 bases each). Trimming took off 7 bases at V and 8 bases at J, with 15 bases between the two ends. Germline values: CDR1 SQVTM, CDR2 ANQGSEA. The CDR3 is 12 residues long.

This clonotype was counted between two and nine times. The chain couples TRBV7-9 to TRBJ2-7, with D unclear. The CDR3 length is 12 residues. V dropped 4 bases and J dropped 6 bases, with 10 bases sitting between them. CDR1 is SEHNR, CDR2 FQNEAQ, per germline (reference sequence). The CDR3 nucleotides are TGTGCCAGCAGCTCCCCCCCGTCCGAGCAGTACTTC. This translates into CASSSPPSEQYF.

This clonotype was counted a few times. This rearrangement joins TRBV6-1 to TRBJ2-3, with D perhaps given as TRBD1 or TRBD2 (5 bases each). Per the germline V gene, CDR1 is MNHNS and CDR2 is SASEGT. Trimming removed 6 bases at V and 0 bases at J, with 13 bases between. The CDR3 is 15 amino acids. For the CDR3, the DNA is TGTGCCAGCAGCCTATACCGGGACAGCACAGATACGCAGTATTTT. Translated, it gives CASSLYRDSTDTQYF.

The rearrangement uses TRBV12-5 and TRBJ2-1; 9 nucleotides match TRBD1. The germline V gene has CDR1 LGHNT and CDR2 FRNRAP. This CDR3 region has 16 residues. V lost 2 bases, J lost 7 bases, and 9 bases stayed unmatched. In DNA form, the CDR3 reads TGTGCTAGTGGTTTGTCCTGGGGACAGGGTCGGAATGAGCAGTTCTTC. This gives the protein CASGLSWGQGRNEQFF. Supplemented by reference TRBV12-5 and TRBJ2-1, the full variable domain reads DARVTQTPRHKVTEMGQEVTMRCQPILGHNTVFWYRQTMMQGLELLAYFRNRAPLDDSGMPKDRFSAEMPDATLATLKIQPSEPRDSAVYFCASGLSWGQGRNEQFFGPGTRLTVL.